This TCR beta chain was documented in a study of shared clonotypes between healthy human individuals (dated by TCRdb to about 2020). Background for the entire study: The cohort included three men and a couple of women between 18 and 49 years of age. To increase sequencing depth and limit assay-specific biases, TCR repertoire library preparation and sequencing were carried out by different laboratories using diverse techniques. Between about 0.94 and 10 billion PBMCs per donor were obtained by leukapheresis. Per donor, three plates each were used for CD4 naive and CD4 memory, two for CD8 naive, and one for CD8 memory. To estimate repertoire size and how much clonotype sharing occurs between individuals, the study deeply sequenced the blood TCR repertoires of five healthy adults. The paper as a whole reports these results and caveats: Compared with non-shared clonotypes, clonotypes shared by all four sorted-subset donors had higher generation probabilities. Based on pairwise subsampling, the degree of clonotype sharing among donors was expected to be affected by sequencing depth. Even with the large sequencing depth, rarefaction of the sorted-subset datasets indicated that sequencing was incomplete. Approximately 5% of naive CD4, approximately 3.7% of naive CD8, roughly 2.4% of memory CD4, and about 0.4% of memory CD8 clonotypes were shared across several donors. Sampling was limited to blood, and TCR repertoires in tissue likely differ from TCR repertoires in blood. The genetic and exposure-history diversity represented was limited by the small number of donors. Larger estimated clonotype richness was generally found for naive subsets than for memory subsets.

Of note for this clone: No antigen is known for it. No qualities accompany the bases; no much larger clone lies one base away.

Using the deep immunoSEQ assay, TCR CDR3 regions were amplified from genomic DNA by multiplex PCR. Genomic DNA extracted from each cell subset was distributed evenly over all wells of several immunoSEQ 96-well plates, and each plate served as one replicate. For sorted subsets, approximately 210 ng genomic DNA, equal to 30,000 or so T cell genomes, was loaded into each replicate PCR. The purified libraries were quantified using a Qubit 3.0 fluorometer, sized with a Bioanalyzer 2100, and then quantified again using the KAPA Library Quantification kit. A separate single-read 150-cycle Illumina NextSeq 550 flow cell was used to sequence each immunoSEQ 96-well plate. As for the authors' bioinformatics: The immunoSEQ output contained only junctional sequences without quality scores, so filtering could not match that applied to full-length reads. Sequences were annotated with PyIR, a Python wrapper for IgBLAST v1.9, using IMGT germline references to assign V/J genes and CDR3. Reads were filtered out if the reads had weak V/J assignments (E-value above 1e-6), no CDR3, stop codons, out-of-frame junctions, or ambiguous translated residues. V3J clonotypes were defined as sequences sharing an identical inferred V gene, J gene, and CDR3 amino acid sequence. To compute the percentage overlap between repertoires, the number of shared unique clonotypes was divided by the size of the smaller repertoire. Richness of each repertoire was evaluated using RTK rarefaction, the Chao1 estimator, and Recon v2.1 estimates of unobserved clonotypes. Generation probabilities for all TCRbeta clonotypes obtained by the gDNA method from four donors were computed using OLGA. The clones in this table, taken by TCRdb from immuneACCESS, are in-frame only. Not every clone is retained; where verified, under half of the shortfall comes from an unresolved V gene, and the cause of the rest is unknown. From that table come the V and J calls and clone size; the DNA was used to work out D and trimming. This sample comprises roughly 2 million clones, 85% to 95% of them detected only once. The leading ten clones occupy roughly 0.13% of the sample.

Donors were healthy HIV-negative adults with no recently reported acute infections or vaccinations. Every donor was a Caucasian adult residing in Nashville, Tennessee, USA. CD4+ T cells were enriched by magnetic negative selection; naive cells were then positively selected on CD45RA, and the negative fraction formed the memory subset. After blood collection by leukapheresis, PBMCs were isolated using Ficoll-Histopaque density gradient centrifugation and then cryopreserved in the vapor phase of liquid nitrogen. Purity and quantity of every magnetically sorted T cell population were checked by analytical flow cytometry. Each sorted fraction had its genomic DNA isolated and then quantified by UV absorbance on a Nanodrop 2000c. From its cysteine to its phenylalanine, the CDR3 spans 16 amino acids. The only DNA kept is the CDR3, 48 bases in frame from the first base. The germline V gene sets CDR1 to SGHTA and CDR2 to FQGNSA. V sheds 2 bases and J sheds 6 bases, leaving 17 bases between their ends.

The chain employs TRBV7-2 and TRBJ2-1, and the D gene may be TRBD2, 6 bases matching. Material for sequencing was naive CD4+ T cells sorted from blood. The cell subset or site label on this specimen signifies: CD45RA+ positively selected. The TCR sequence derives from a man aged 18 to 30 in good health. CDR3 region: CASSLNPPSAGNEQFF. The nucleotide sequence reads TGTGCCAGCAGCTTAAATCCTCCTAGCGCGGGCAATGAGCAGTTCTTC.